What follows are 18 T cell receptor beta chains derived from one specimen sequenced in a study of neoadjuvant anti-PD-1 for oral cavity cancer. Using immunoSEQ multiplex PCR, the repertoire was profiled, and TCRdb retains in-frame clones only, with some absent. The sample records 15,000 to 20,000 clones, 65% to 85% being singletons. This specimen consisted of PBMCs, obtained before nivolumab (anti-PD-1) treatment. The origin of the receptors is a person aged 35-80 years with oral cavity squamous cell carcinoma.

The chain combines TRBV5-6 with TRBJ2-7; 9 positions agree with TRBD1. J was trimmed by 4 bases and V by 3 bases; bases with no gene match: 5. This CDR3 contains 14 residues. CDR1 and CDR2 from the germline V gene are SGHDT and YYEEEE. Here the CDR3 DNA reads TGTGCCAGCAGCTCGCCGGGACAGGGATACGAGCAGTACTTC. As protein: CASSSPGQGYEQYF. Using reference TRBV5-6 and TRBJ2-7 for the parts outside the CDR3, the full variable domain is DAGVTQSPTHLIKTRGQQVTLRCSPKSGHDTVSWYQQALGQGPQFIFQYYEEEERQRGNFPDRFSGHQFPNYSSELNVNALLLGDSALYLCASSSPGQGYEQYFGPGTRLTVT.

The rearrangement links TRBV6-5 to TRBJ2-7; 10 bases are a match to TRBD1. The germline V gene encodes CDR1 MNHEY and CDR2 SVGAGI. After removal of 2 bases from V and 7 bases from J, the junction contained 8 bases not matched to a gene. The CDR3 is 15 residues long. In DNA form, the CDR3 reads TGTGCCAGCAGTTACAGGGACAGGGGCGGTTGGGAGCAGTACTTC. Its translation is CASSYRDRGGWEQYF.

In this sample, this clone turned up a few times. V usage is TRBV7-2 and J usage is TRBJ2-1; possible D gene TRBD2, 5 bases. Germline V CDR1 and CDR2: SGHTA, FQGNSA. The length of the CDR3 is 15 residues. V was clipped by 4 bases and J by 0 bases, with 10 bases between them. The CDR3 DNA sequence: TGTGCCAGCAGCTCCTTAGCGTCCTCCTACAATGAGCAGTTCTTC. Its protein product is CASSSLASSYNEQFF.

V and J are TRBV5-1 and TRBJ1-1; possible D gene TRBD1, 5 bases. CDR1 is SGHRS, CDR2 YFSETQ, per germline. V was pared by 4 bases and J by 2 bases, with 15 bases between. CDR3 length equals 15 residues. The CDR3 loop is CASSRGVGGNTEAFF. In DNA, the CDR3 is TGCGCCAGCAGCCGAGGGGTTGGGGGAAACACTGAAGCTTTCTTT.

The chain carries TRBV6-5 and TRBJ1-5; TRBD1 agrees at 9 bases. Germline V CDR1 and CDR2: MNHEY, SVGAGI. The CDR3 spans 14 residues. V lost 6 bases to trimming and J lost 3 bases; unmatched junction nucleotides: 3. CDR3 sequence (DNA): TGTGCCAGCAGAGGACAGGGGTTCAATCAGCCCCAGCATTTT. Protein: CASRGQGFNQPQHF.

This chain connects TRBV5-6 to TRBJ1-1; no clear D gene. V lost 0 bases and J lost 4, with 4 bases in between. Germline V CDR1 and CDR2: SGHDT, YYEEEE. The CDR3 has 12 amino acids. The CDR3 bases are TGTGCCAGCAGCTTGGTGGGCACTGAAGCTTTCTTT. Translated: CASSLVGTEAFF.

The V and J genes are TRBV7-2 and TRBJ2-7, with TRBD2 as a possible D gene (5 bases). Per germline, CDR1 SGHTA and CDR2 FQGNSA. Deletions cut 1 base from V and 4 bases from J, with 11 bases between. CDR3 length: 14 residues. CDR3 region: CASSLGDYKYEQYF. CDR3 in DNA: TGTGCCAGCAGCTTAGGTGACTACAAGTACGAGCAGTACTTC.

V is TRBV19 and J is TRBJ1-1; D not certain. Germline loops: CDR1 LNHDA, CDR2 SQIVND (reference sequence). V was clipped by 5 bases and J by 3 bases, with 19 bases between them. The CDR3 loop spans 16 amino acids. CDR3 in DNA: TGTGCCAGTAGTTCCCCCGACGGAAAGCCCTACACTGAAGCTTTCTTT. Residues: CASSSPDGKPYTEAFF.

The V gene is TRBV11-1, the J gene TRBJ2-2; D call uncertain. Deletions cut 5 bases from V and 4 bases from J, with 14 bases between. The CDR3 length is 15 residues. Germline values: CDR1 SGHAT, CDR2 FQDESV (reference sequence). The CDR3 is CASSPMGRGTGELFF. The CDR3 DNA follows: TGTGCCAGCAGCCCCATGGGCCGCGGCACCGGGGAGCTGTTTTTT.

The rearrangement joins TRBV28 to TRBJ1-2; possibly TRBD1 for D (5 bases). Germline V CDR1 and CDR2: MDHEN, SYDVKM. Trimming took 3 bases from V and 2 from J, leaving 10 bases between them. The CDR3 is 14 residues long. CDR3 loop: CASSLVGTNYGYTF. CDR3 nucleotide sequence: TGTGCCAGCAGTTTGGTGGGGACCAACTATGGCTACACCTTC.

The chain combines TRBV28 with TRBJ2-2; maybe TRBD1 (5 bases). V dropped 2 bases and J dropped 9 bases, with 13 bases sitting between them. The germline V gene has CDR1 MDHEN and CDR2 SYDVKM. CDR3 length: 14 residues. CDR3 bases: TGTGCCAGCAGTTTAGCAGGGTCGGGCCGGGAGCTGTTTTTT. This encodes CASSLAGSGRELFF.

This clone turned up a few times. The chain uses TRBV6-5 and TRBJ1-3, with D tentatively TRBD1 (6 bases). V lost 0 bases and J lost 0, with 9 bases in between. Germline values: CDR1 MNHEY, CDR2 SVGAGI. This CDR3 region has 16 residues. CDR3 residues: CASSYSWDNSGNTIYF. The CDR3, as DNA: TGTGCCAGCAGTTACTCGTGGGACAACTCTGGAAACACCATATATTTT.

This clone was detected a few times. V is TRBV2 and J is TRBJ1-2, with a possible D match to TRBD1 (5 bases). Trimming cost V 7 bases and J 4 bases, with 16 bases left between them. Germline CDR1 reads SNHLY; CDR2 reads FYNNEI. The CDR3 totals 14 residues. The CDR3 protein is CASNLGPEPYGYTF. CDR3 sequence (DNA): TGTGCCAGCAATTTGGGGCCGGAGCCCTATGGCTACACCTTC.

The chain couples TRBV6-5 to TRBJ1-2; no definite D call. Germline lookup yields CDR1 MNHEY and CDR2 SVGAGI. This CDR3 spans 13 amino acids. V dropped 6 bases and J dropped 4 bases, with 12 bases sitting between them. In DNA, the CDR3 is TGTGCCAGCAGCGAGACAAGACTCTATGGCTACACCTTC. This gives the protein CASSETRLYGYTF.

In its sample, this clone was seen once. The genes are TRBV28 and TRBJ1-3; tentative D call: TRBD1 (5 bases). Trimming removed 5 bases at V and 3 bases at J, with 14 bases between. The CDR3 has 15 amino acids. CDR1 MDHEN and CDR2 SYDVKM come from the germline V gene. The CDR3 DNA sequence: TGTGCCAGCAGTCAAAATTGGGGGGGTGGAAACACCATATATTTT. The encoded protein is CASSQNWGGGNTIYF.

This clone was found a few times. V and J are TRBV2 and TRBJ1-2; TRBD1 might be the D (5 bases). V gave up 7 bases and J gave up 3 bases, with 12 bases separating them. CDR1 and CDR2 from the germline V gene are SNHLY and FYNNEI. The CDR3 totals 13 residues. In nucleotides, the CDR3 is TGTGCCAGCAATGGCGACAGCTACTATGGCTACACCTTC. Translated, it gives CASNGDSYYGYTF. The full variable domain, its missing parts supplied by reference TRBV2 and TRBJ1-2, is EPEVTQTPSHQVTQMGQEVILRCVPISNHLYFYWYRQILGQKVEFLVSFYNNEISEKSEIFDDQFSVERPDGSNFTLKIRSTKLEDSAMYFCASNGDSYYGYTFGSGTRLTVV.

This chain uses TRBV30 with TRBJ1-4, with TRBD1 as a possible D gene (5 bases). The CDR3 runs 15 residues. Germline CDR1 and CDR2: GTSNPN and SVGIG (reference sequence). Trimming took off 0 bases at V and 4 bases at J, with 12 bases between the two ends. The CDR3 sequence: CAWSVRGLYNEKLFF. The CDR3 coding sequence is TGTGCCTGGAGTGTAAGGGGACTCTATAATGAAAAACTGTTTTTT.

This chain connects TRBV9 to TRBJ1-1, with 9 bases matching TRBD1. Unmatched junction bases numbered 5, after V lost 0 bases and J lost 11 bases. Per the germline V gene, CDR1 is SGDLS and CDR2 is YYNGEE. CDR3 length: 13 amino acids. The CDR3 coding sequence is TGTGCCAGCAGCGTAGTAGGGACAGGGTCGGCTTTCTTT. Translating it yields CASSVVGTGSAFF.